The 8 T cell receptor beta chains reported below all come from one sample, sequenced in a study of blood T cell repertoires in COVID-19. Generated by immunoSEQ multiplex PCR, the TCRdb table keeps only in-frame clones and is missing some. Altogether some 99,000 clones are present, around 90% being singletons, with the ten largest covering approximately 5%. Sequenced: peripheral blood. The receptor source for this set is a man aged 65 to 85 with acute or convalescent COVID-19.

The V call is TRBV7-2, the J call TRBJ2-7; weak D call: TRBD2 (5 bases). The V end lost 0 bases, the J end lost 4 bases, and 7 bases lay between the germline ends. There are 13 residues in the CDR3. In germline, CDR1 is SGHTA, CDR2 FQGNSA. CDR3 region: CASSLARGYEQYV. CDR3 sequence (DNA): TGTGCCAGCAGCTTAGCGCGAGGGTACGAGCAGTACGTC.

V usage is TRBV6-2 or TRBV6-3 and J usage is TRBJ1-1; 10 positions agree with TRBD1. CDR1 MNHEY and CDR2 SVGEGT come from the germline V gene. This CDR3 has 15 amino acids. V lost 4 bases to trimming and J lost 3 bases; unmatched junction nucleotides: 5. CDR3 sequence reads: CASSSPTGGYTEAFF. The CDR3 DNA is TGTGCCAGCAGTTCTCCGACAGGGGGCTACACTGAAGCTTTCTTT.

The chain recombines TRBV3-1 (or the pseudogene TRBV3-2) with TRBJ2-2, with D unclear. Germline loops: CDR1 LGHDT, CDR2 YNNKEL (reference sequence). The CDR3 is 19 residues long. Trimming stripped 1 base from V and 0 bases from J, with 18 bases between. The DNA of the CDR3 is TGTGCCAGCAGCCAAGTTAGTCTTAGATCCTTCGCGAACACCGGGGAGCTGTTTTTT. Translating gives CASSQVSLRSFANTGELFF.

The J gene is TRBJ2-3, the V gene TRBV9, with 7 bases aligning to TRBD2. CDR1 and CDR2 (germline): SGDLS, YYNGEE. V dropped 4 bases and J dropped 1; count of bases not matched to a gene: 9. The CDR3 has 16 residues. The chain's CDR3 is CASSSRAGFGTDTQYF. CDR3 nucleotide sequence: TGTGCCAGCAGCTCCCGAGCGGGGTTTGGCACAGATACGCAGTATTTT.

The chain is built from TRBV11-2 and TRBJ2-1, with TRBD2 as a possible D gene (6 bases). V lost 5 bases, J lost 8 bases, and 13 bases lay in between. Germline V gives CDR1 SGHAT, CDR2 FQNNGV. The CDR3 consists of 13 residues. The CDR3 DNA reads as TGTGCCAGCAGCATCCCGGGACTGGATGAGCAGTTCTTC. Translating it yields CASSIPGLDEQFF.

This clone appeared a few times. The V call is TRBV13, the J call TRBJ1-1; perhaps TRBD1 as D (6 bases). V lost 4 bases, J lost 4 bases, and 16 bases lay in between. This CDR3 region has 15 residues. Germline CDR1 is PRHDT and CDR2 is FYEKMQ (reference sequence). The CDR3 sequence: CASSYGGPPVTEAFF. DNA of the CDR3: TGTGCCAGCAGCTACGGGGGGCCCCCGGTCACTGAAGCTTTCTTT.

This chain uses TRBV5-4 with TRBJ1-1; a possible D gene is TRBD1 (5 bases). Trimming took off 0 bases at V and 3 bases at J, with 12 bases between the two ends. The CDR3 has 15 amino acids. Germline V gives CDR1 SGHNT, CDR2 YYREEE (reference sequence). DNA for the CDR3: TGTGCCAGCAGCTTGGGTGTCAGGGTGGACACTGAAGCTTTCTTT. It is translated as CASSLGVRVDTEAFF. Drawing the rest from reference TRBV5-4 and TRBJ1-1, the complete variable domain is ETGVTQSPTHLIKTRGQQVTLRCSSQSGHNTVSWYQQALGQGPQFIFQYYREEENGRGNFPPRFSGLQFPNYSSELNVNALELDDSALYLCASSLGVRVDTEAFFGQGTRLTVV.

V gene TRBV24-1 combines with J gene TRBJ1-5; tentatively, D is TRBD1 (5 bases). This CDR3 is 15 amino acids long. CDR1 is KGHDR, CDR2 SFDVKD, per germline. The V gene lost 8 bases and the J gene lost 0 bases, with 13 bases spanning the gap. CDR3 in DNA: TGTGCCACCAATTACGGGCAGGGTAGCAATCAGCCCCAGCATTTT. Translation gives CATNYGQGSNQPQHF.